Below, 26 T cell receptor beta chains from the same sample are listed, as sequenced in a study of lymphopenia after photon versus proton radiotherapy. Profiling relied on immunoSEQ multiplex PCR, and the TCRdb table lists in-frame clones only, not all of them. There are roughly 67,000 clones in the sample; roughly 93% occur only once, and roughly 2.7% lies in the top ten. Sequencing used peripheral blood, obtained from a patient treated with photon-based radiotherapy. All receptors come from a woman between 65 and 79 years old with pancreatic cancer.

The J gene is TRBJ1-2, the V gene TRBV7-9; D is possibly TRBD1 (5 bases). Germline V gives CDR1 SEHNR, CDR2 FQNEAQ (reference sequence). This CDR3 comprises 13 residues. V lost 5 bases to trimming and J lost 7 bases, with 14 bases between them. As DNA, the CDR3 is TGTGCCAGCAGCCCGGGAGGTAGGGGTGGCTACACCTTC. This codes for CASSPGGRGGYTF.

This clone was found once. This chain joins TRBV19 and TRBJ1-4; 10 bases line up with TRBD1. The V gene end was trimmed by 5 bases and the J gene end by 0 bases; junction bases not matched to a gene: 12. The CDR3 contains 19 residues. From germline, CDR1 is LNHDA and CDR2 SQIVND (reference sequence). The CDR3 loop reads CASSLDRDRGLATNEKLFF. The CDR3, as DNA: TGTGCCAGTAGTCTCGACCGGGACAGGGGTTTAGCAACTAATGAAAAACTGTTTTTT. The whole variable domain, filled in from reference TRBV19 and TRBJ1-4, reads DGGITQSPKYLFRKEGQNVTLSCEQNLNHDAMYWYRQDPGQGLRLIYYSQIVNDFQKGDIAEGYSVSREKKESFPLTVTSAQKNPTAFYLCASSLDRDRGLATNEKLFFGSGTQLSVL.

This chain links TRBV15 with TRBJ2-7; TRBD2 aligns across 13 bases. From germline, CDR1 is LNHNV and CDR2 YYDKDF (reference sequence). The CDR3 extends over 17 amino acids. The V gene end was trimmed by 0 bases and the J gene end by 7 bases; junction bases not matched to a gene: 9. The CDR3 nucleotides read TGTGCCACCAGCAGAGAGGAGGGACTAGCGGGACTGCAGGAGCAGTACTTC. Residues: CATSREEGLAGLQEQYF.

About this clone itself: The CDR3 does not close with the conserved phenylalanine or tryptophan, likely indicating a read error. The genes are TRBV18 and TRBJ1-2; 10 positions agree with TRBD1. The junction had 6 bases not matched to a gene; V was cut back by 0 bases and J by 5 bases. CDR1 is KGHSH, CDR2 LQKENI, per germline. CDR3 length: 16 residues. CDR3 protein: CASSPPDRGVWYGYTL. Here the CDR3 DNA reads TGTGCCAGCTCACCACCGGACAGGGGGGTTTGGTATGGCTACACCCTC.

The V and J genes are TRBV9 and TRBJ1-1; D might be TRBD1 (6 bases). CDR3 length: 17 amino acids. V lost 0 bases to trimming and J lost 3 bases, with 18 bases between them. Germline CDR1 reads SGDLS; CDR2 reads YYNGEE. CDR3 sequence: CASSVAPLGGAYTEAFF. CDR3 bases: TGTGCCAGCAGCGTAGCGCCATTGGGGGGGGCTTACACTGAAGCTTTCTTT.

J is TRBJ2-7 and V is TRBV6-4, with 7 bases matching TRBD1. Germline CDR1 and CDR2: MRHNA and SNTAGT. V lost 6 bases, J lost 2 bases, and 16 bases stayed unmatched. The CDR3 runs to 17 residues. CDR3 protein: CASSKQKGQSGTYEQYF. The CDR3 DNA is TGTGCCAGCAGCAAACAGAAGGGACAGTCGGGGACCTACGAGCAGTACTTC.

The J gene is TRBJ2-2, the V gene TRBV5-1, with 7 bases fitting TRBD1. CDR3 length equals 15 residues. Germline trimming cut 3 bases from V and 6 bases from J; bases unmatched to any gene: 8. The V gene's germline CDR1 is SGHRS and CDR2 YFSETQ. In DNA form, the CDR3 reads TGCGCCAGCAGCTGGGACAGACCCAACGCCGGGGAGCTGTTTTTT. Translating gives CASSWDRPNAGELFF.

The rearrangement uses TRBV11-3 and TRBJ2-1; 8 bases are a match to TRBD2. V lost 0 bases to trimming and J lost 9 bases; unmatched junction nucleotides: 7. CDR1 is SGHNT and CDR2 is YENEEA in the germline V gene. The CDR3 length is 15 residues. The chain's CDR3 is CASSLDGRAGGEQFF. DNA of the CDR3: TGTGCCAGCAGCTTAGACGGGAGGGCTGGGGGTGAGCAGTTCTTC. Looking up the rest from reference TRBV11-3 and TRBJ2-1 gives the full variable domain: EAGVVQSPRYKIIEKKQPVAFWCNPISGHNTLYWYLQNLGQGPELLIRYENEEAVDDSQLPKDRFSAERLKGVDSTLKIQPAELGDSAVYLCASSLDGRAGGEQFFGPGTRLTVL.

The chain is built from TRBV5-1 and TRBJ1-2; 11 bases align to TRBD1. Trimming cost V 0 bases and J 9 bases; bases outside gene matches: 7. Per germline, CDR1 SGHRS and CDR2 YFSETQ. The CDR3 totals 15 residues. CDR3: CASSLGRTGGFSYTF. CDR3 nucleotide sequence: TGCGCCAGCAGCTTGGGTCGGACAGGGGGCTTTAGCTACACCTTC.

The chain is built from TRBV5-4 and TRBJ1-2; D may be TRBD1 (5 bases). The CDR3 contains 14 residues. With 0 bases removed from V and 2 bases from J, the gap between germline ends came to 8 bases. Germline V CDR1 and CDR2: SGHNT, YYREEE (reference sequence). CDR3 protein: CASSLAGRNYGYTF. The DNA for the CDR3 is TGTGCCAGCAGCTTGGCAGGGAGGAACTATGGCTACACCTTC.

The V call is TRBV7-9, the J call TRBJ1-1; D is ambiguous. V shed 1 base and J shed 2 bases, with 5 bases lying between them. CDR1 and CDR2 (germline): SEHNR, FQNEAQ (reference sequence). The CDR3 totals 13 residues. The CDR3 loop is CASSLDPNTEAFF. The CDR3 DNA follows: TGTGCCAGCAGCTTAGACCCTAACACTGAAGCTTTCTTT.

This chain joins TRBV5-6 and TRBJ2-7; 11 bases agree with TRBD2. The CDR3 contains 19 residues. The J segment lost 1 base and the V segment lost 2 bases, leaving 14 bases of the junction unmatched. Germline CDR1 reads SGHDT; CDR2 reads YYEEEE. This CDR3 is CASSFGLGLAGGPSYEQYF. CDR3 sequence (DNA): TGTGCCAGCAGCTTTGGTTTGGGCCTAGCGGGAGGACCGTCCTACGAGCAGTACTTC. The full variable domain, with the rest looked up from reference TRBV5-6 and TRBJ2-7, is DAGVTQSPTHLIKTRGQQVTLRCSPKSGHDTVSWYQQALGQGPQFIFQYYEEEERQRGNFPDRFSGHQFPNYSSELNVNALLLGDSALYLCASSFGLGLAGGPSYEQYFGPGTRLTVT.

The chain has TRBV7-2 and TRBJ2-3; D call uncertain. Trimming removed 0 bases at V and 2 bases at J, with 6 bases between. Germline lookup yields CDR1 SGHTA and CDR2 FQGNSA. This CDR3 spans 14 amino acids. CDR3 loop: CASSLAGLTDTQYF. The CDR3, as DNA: TGTGCCAGCAGCTTAGCCGGTCTCACAGATACGCAGTATTTT.

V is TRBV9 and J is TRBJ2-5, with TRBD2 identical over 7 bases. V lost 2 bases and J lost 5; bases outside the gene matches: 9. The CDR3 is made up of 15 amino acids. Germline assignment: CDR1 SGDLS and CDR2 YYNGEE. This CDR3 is CASSVWGGNGETQYF. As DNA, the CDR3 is TGTGCCAGCAGCGTCTGGGGGGGTAACGGGGAGACCCAGTACTTC.

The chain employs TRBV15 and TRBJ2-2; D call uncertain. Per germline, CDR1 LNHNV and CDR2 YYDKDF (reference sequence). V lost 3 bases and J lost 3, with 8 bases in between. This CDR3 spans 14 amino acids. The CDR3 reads CATSRRIDTGELFF. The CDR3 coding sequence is TGTGCCACCAGCAGGAGGATAGACACCGGGGAGCTGTTTTTT.

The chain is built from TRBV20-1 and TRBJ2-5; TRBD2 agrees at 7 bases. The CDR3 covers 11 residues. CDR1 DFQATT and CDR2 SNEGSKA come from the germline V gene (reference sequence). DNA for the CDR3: TGCAGGGCGGGAGTTCTTGAGACCCAGTACTTC. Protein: CRAGVLETQYF.

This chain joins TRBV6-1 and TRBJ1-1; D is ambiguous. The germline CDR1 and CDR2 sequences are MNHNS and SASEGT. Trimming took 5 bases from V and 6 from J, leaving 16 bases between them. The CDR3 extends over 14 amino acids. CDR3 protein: CASSRNKDGAEAFF. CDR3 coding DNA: TGTGCCAGCAGTCGGAACAAGGACGGAGCTGAAGCTTTCTTT.

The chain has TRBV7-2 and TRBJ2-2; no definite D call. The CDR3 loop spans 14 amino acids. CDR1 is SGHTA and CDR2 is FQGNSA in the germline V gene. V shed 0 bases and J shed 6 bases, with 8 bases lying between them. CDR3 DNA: TGTGCCAGCAGCTTAGCAGGGCGCCCCGGGGAGCTGTTTTTT. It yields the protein CASSLAGRPGELFF.

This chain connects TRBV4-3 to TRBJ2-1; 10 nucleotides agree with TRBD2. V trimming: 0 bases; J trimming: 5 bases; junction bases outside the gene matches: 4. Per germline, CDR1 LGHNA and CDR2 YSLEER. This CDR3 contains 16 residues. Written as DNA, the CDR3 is TGCGCCAGCAGCCAAGAAAGCACTAGCGGGAACAATGAGCAGTTCTTC. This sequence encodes CASSQESTSGNNEQFF.

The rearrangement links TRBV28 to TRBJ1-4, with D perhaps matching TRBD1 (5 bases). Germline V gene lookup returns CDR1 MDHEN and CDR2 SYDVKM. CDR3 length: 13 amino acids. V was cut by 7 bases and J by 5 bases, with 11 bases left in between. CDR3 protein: CASTLQENEKLFF. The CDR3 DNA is TGTGCCAGCACCCTACAGGAGAATGAAAAACTGTTTTTT.

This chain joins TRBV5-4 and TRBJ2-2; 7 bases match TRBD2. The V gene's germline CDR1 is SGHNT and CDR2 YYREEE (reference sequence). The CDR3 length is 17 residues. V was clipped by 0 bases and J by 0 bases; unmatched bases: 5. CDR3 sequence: CASSLASSGSNTGELFF. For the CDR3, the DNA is TGTGCCAGCAGCTTGGCGTCTAGCGGCTCGAACACCGGGGAGCTGTTTTTT.

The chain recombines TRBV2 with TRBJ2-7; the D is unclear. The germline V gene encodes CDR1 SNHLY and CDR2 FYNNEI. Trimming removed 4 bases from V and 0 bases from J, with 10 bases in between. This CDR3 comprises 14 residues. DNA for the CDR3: TGTGCCAGCAGTGTCAATAGGGCCTCCTACGAGCAGTACTTC. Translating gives CASSVNRASYEQYF.

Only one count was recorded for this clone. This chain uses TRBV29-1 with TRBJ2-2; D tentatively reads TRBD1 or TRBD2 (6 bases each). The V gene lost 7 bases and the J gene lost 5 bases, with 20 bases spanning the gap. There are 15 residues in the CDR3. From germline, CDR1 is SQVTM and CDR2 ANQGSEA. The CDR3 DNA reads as TGCAGCGCCAGAAGCCGGGGGCGGGATACCGGGGAGCTGTTTTTT. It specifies CSARSRGRDTGELFF.

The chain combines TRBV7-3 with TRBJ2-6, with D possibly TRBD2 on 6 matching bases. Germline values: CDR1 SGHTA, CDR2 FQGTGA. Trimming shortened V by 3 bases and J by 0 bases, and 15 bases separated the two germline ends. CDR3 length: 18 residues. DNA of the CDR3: TGTGCCAGCAGCTTTACTTCGGGGGTATTCTCTGGGGCCAACGTCCTGACTTTC. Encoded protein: CASSFTSGVFSGANVLTF. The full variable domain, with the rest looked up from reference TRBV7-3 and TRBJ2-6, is GAGVSQTPSNKVTEKGKYVELRCDPISGHTALYWYRQSLGQGPEFLIYFQGTGAADDSGLPNDRFFAVRPEGSVSTLKIQRTERGDSAVYLCASSFTSGVFSGANVLTFGAGSRLTVL.

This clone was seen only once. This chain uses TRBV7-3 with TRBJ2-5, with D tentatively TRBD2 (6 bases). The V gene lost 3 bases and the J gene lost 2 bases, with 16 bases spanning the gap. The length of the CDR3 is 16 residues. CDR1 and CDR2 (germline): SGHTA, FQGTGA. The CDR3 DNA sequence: TGTGCCAGCAGCTTCCTTGGCGGGACGGCTCAAGAGACCCAGTACTTC. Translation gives CASSFLGGTAQETQYF. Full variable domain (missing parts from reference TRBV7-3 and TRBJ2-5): GAGVSQTPSNKVTEKGKYVELRCDPISGHTALYWYRQSLGQGPEFLIYFQGTGAADDSGLPNDRFFAVRPEGSVSTLKIQRTERGDSAVYLCASSFLGGTAQETQYFGPGTRLLVL.

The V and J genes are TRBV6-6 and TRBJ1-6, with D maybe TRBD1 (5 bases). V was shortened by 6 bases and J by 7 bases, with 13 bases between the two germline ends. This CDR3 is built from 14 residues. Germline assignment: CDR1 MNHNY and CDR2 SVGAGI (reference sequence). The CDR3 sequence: CASSSDSRNSPLHF. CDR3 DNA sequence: TGTGCCAGCAGCTCCGACAGCCGAAATTCACCCCTCCACTTT.